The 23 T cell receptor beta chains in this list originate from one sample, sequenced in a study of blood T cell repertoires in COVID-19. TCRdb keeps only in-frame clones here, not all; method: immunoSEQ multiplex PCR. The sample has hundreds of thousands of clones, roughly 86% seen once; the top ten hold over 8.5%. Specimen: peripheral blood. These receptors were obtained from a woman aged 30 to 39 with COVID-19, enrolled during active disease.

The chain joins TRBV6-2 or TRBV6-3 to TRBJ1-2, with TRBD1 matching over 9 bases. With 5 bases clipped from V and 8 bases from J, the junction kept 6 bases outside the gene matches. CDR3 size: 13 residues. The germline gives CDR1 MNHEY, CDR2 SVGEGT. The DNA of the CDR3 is TGTGCCAGCAGTCGGACAGGGGCGGCGGGCTACACCTTC. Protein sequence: CASSRTGAAGYTF.

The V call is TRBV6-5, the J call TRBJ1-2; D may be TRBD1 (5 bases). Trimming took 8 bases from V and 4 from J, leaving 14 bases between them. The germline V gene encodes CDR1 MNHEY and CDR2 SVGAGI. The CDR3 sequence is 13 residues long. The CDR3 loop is CASGLQGVYGYTF. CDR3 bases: TGTGCCAGCGGCCTCCAGGGTGTCTATGGCTACACCTTC.

CDR3: CASSESGPGQPQHF. The DNA for the CDR3 is TGCGCCAGCAGTGAGTCGGGGCCGGGCCAGCCCCAGCATTTT. The J gene is TRBJ1-5, the V gene TRBV10-2, with D perhaps matching TRBD1 (5 bases). Germline V lookup: CDR1 WSHSY, CDR2 SAAADI. Trimming took off 0 bases at V and 7 bases at J, with 10 bases between the two ends. The CDR3 is 14 amino acids.

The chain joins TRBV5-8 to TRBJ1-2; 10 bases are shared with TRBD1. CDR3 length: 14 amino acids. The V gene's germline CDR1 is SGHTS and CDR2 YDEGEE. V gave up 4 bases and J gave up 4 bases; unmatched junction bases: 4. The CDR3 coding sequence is TGTGCCAGCAGCACCTGGACAGGGGGCTATGGCTACACCTTC. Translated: CASSTWTGGYGYTF. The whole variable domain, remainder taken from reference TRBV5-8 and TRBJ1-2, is EAGVTQSPTHLIKTRGQQATLRCSPISGHTSVYWYQQALGLGLQFLLWYDEGEERNRGNFPPRFSGRQFPNYSSELNVNALELEDSALYLCASSTWTGGYGYTFGSGTRLTVV.

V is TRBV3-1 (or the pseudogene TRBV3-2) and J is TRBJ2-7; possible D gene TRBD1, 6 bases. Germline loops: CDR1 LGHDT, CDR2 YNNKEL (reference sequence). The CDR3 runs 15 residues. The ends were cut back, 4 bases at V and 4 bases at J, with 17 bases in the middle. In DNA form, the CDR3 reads TGTGCCAGCAGCCCCGAATTGGGGGCGATTTACGAGCAGTACTTC. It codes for CASSPELGAIYEQYF.

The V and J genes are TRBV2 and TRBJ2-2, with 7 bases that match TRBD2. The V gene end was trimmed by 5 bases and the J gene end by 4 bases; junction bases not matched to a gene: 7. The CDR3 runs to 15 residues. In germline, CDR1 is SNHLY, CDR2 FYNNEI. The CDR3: CASSRGGAVTGELFF. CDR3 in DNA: TGTGCCAGCAGTCGCGGGGGTGCGGTCACCGGGGAGCTGTTTTTT. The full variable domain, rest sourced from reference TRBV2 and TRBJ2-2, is EPEVTQTPSHQVTQMGQEVILRCVPISNHLYFYWYRQILGQKVEFLVSFYNNEISEKSEIFDDQFSVERPDGSNFTLKIRSTKLEDSAMYFCASSRGGAVTGELFFGEGSRLTVL.

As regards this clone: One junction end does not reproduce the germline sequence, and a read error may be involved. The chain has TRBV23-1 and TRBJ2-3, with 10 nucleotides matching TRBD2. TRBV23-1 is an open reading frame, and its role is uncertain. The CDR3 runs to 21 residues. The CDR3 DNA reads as TGCGCCCGCAGTCAACCCGGACCCGAAGGGGGGAGCGGGGGGGGTCCAGATACGCAGTATTTT. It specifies CARSQPGPEGGSGGGPDTQYF.

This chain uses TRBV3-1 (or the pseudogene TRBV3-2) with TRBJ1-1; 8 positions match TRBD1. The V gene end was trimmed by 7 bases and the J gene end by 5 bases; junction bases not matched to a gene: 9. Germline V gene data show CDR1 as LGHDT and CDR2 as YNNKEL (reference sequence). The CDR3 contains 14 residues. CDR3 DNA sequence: TGTGCCAGCACCTCTCAGGGGGCGGGAACTGAAGCTTTCTTT. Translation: CASTSQGAGTEAFF.

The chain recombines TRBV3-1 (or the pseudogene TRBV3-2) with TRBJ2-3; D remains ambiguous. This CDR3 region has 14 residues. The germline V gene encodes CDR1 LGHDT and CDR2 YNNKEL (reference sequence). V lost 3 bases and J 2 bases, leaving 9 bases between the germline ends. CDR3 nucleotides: TGTGCCAGCAGCCAGGGCTCAAACACAGATACGCAGTATTTT. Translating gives CASSQGSNTDTQYF.

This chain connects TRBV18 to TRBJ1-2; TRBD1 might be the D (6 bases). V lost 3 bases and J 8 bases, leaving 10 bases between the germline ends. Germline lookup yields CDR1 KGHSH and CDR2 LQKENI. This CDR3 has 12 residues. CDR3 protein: CASSPGAVGYTF. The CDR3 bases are TGTGCCAGCTCACCGGGGGCGGTGGGCTACACCTTC.

This chain's CDR3 is CASSLVQEAFF. The CDR3 coding sequence is TGCGCCAGCAGCTTGGTCCAGGAAGCTTTCTTT. The J gene is TRBJ1-1, the V gene TRBV5-1; D call uncertain. This CDR3 is built from 11 residues. With 0 bases removed from V and 8 bases from J, the gap between germline ends came to 5 bases. CDR1 and CDR2 from the germline V gene are SGHRS and YFSETQ.

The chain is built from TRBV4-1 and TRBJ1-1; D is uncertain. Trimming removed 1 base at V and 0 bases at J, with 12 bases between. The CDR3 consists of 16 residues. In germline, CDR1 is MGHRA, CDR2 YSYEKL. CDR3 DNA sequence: TGCGCCAGCAGCCAAGGAAGCCCTTTCATGAACACTGAAGCTTTCTTT. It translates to CASSQGSPFMNTEAFF.

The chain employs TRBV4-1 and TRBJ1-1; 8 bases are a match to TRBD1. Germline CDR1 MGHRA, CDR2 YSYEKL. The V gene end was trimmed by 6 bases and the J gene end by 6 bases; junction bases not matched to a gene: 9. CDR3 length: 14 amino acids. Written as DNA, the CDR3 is TGCGCCAGCAGACACACAGGGGGAGGGGCTGAAGCTTTCTTT. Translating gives CASRHTGGGAEAFF.

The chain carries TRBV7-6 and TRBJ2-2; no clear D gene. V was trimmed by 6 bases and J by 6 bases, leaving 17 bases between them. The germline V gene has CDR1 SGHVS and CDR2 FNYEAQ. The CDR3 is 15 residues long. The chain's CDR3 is CASRERSEVAGELFF. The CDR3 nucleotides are TGTGCCAGCAGGGAACGGAGCGAAGTGGCCGGGGAGCTGTTTTTT.

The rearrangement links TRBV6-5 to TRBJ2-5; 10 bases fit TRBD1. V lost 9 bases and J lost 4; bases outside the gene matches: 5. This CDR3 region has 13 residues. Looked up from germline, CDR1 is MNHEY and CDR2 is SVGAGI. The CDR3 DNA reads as TGTGCCAGTCGAGGGACAGGGGTAGAGACCCAGTACTTC. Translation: CASRGTGVETQYF.

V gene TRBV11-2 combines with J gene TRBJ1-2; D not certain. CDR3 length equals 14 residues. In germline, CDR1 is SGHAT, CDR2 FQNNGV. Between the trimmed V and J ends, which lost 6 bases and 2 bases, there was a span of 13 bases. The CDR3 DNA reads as TGTGCCAGCAGTAAAGAGGCCAGAAACTATGGCTACACCTTC. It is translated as CASSKEARNYGYTF.

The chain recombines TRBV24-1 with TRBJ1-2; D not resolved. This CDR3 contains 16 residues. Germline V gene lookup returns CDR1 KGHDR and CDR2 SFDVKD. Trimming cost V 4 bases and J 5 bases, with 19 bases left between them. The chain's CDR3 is CATSDQKSGHWYGYTF. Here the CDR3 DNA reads TGTGCCACCAGTGACCAAAAATCCGGTCATTGGTATGGCTACACCTTC.

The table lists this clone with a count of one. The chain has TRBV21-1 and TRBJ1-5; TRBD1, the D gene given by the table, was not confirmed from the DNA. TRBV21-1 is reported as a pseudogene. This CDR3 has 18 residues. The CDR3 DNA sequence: TGTGCCAGCAGCAACCGCAACAGGTCTGATTGGGTCTATCAGCCCCAGCATTTT. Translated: CASSNRNRSDWVYQPQHF.

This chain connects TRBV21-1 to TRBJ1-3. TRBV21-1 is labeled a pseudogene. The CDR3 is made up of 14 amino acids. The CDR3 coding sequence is TGTGCCAGCATTCGTTCACTCAAGCGGGACACCATATATTTT. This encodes CASIRSLKRDTIYF.

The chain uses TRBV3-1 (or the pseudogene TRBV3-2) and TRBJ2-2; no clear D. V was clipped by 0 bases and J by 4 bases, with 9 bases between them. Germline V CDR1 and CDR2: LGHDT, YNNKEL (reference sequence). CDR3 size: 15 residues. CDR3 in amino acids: CASSQELPGTGELFF. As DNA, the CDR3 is TGTGCCAGCAGCCAAGAACTCCCGGGCACCGGGGAGCTGTTTTTT.

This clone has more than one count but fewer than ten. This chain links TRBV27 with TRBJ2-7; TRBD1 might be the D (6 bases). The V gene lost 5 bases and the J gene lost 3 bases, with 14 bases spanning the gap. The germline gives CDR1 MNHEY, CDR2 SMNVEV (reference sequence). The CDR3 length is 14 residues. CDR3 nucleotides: TGTGCCAGCAGTGAGCAGGGGACCCACTACGAGCAGTACTTC. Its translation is CASSEQGTHYEQYF.

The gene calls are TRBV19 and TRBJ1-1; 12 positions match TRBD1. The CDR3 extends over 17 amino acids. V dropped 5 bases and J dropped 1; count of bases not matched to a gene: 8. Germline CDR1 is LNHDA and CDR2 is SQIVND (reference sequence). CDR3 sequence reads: CASSSRDRGLGNTEAFF. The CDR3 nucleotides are TGTGCCAGTAGTTCCCGGGACAGGGGGCTCGGGAACACTGAAGCTTTCTTT.

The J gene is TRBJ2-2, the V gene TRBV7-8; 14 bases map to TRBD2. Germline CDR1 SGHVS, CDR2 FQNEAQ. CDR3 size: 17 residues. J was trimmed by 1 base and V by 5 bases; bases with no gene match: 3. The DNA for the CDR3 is TGTGCCAGCAGCATGGGACTAGCGGGGGTGAACACCGGGGAGCTGTTTTTT. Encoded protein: CASSMGLAGVNTGELFF.